What follows are 29 T cell receptor beta chains derived from one specimen sequenced in a study of blood T cell repertoires in COVID-19. Sequencing used immunoSEQ multiplex PCR; TCRdb keeps in-frame clones, though not all of them. The table shows around 370,000 clones, with approximately 91% occurring only once. Sequencing was done on a sample of peripheral blood. The source of these receptors is a woman in her 70s with COVID-19, enrolled during active disease.

The rearrangement uses TRBV21-1 and TRBJ1-5; the table calls TRBD1, which could not be checked here. TRBV21-1 is recorded as a pseudogene. This CDR3 contains 14 residues. In DNA form, the CDR3 reads TGTGCCAGCAGCTACAGGGAATGGAATCAGCCCCAGCATTTT. Encoded protein: CASSYREWNQPQHF.

This clone has a handful of counts. This chain connects TRBV4-2 to TRBJ2-1, with TRBD2 identical over 7 bases. CDR3 length equals 16 residues. Germline V CDR1 and CDR2: LGHNA, YNFKEQ. After removal of 0 bases from V and 5 bases from J, the junction contained 7 bases not matched to a gene. The CDR3 is CASSQDGAGDHNEQFF. The CDR3 region has the DNA TGTGCCAGCAGCCAAGATGGGGCGGGGGACCACAATGAGCAGTTCTTC.

The rearrangement joins TRBV18 to TRBJ2-2; 7 bases align to TRBD2. V lost 6 bases, J lost 8 bases, and 12 bases stayed unmatched. The germline V gene encodes CDR1 KGHSH and CDR2 LQKENI. This CDR3 has 15 residues. The CDR3 DNA reads TGTGCCAGCTCGTCTGAGACTAGCACGTCAGGGGAGCTGTTTTTT. Protein: CASSSETSTSGELFF. Together with reference TRBV18 and TRBJ2-2, the CDR3 gives the full variable domain: NAGVMQNPRHLVRRRGQEARLRCSPMKGHSHVYWYRQLPEEGLKFMVYLQKENIIDESGMPKERFSAEFPKEGPSILRIQQVVRGDSAAYFCASSSETSTSGELFFGEGSRLTVL.

The V call is TRBV3-1 (or the pseudogene TRBV3-2), the J call TRBJ1-2, with a weak D call TRBD1 (5 bases). The CDR3 is 15 amino acids. The V end was cut by 0 bases, the J end by 2 bases, with 10 bases between. Looked up from germline, CDR1 is LGHDT and CDR2 is YNNKEL (reference sequence). CDR3 bases: TGTGCCAGCAGCCAAGATTGGGGCAGCAACTATGGCTACACCTTC. It specifies CASSQDWGSNYGYTF.

The CDR3 nucleotides are TGTGCCAGCAGCTCGCACGGGACCCAGTACTTC. Translating it yields CASSSHGTQYF. The chain has TRBV3-1 (or the pseudogene TRBV3-2) and TRBJ2-5; D is uncertain. CDR3 length equals 11 residues. Trimming removed 5 bases from V and 7 bases from J, with 8 bases in between. Germline lookup yields CDR1 LGHDT and CDR2 YNNKEL (reference sequence).

The chain joins TRBV4-3 to TRBJ2-7; tentative D call: TRBD2 (5 bases). The V gene lost 3 bases and the J gene lost 4 bases, with 22 bases spanning the gap. Germline values: CDR1 LGHNA, CDR2 YSLEER. This CDR3 has 17 amino acids. DNA for the CDR3: TGCGCCAGCAGCCAGAGGGCCGAGGCCGGCCTCCTATACGAGCAGTACTTC. Protein sequence: CASSQRAEAGLLYEQYF.

The CDR3 reads CATSDSRTGDNEKLFF. The CDR3 nucleotides read TGTGCCACCAGTGATTCACGGACAGGGGATAATGAAAAACTGTTTTTT. J is TRBJ1-4 and V is TRBV24-1, with 9 positions matching TRBD1. The J segment lost 4 bases and the V segment lost 2 bases, leaving 4 bases of the junction unmatched. The CDR3 contains 16 residues. CDR1 KGHDR and CDR2 SFDVKD come from the germline V gene.

The V call is TRBV30, the J call TRBJ1-1; D is perhaps TRBD1 (5 bases). Trimming stripped 4 bases from V and 1 base from J, with 16 bases between. Germline V lookup: CDR1 GTSNPN, CDR2 SVGIG (reference sequence). The CDR3 runs 15 residues. The CDR3: CAWNILGRGNTEAFF. The CDR3 DNA reads as TGTGCCTGGAACATCCTAGGAAGGGGGAACACTGAAGCTTTCTTT.

The V call is TRBV28, the J call TRBJ1-2; no reliable D call. This CDR3 spans 13 amino acids. V lost 7 bases, J lost 7 bases, and 16 bases lay in between. In germline, CDR1 is MDHEN, CDR2 SYDVKM. For the CDR3, the DNA is TGTGCCAGCATCTCGACGGGGATCGGTGGCTACACCTTC. Translation gives CASISTGIGGYTF.

The rearrangement joins TRBV4-1 to TRBJ2-1; tentatively, D is TRBD2 (5 bases). The CDR3 covers 17 residues. The V end lost 0 bases, the J end lost 6 bases, and 18 bases lay between the germline ends. Germline CDR1 and CDR2: MGHRA and YSYEKL. The CDR3 DNA reads TGCGCCAGCAGCCAAGATTGGGAGCGGCTGGTTCCCAATGAGCAGTTCTTC. Translated: CASSQDWERLVPNEQFF.

The chain recombines TRBV27 with TRBJ1-5; D ambiguous. From germline, CDR1 is MNHEY and CDR2 SMNVEV (reference sequence). Trimming took off 4 bases at V and 4 bases at J, with 20 bases between the two ends. CDR3 length: 17 amino acids. CDR3 sequence reads: CASSYQPPAGRNQPQHF. Here the CDR3 DNA reads TGTGCCAGCAGTTATCAACCCCCTGCCGGGAGGAATCAGCCCCAGCATTTT.

The chain employs TRBV11-2 and TRBJ1-3; 8 bases map to TRBD1. The germline gives CDR1 SGHAT, CDR2 FQNNGV. V was clipped by 3 bases and J by 2 bases; unmatched bases: 3. This CDR3 has 15 amino acids. In DNA, the CDR3 is TGTGCCAGCAGCTTCTCAGGGGGCACTGGAAACACCATATATTTT. It encodes CASSFSGGTGNTIYF. Filled out from reference TRBV11-2 and TRBJ1-3, the complete variable domain reads EAGVAQSPRYKIIEKRQSVAFWCNPISGHATLYWYQQILGQGPKLLIQFQNNGVVDDSQLPKDRFSAERLKGVDSTLKIQPAKLEDSAVYLCASSFSGGTGNTIYFGEGSWLTVV.

This chain connects TRBV4-3 to TRBJ2-5; D might be TRBD2 (7 bases). Trimming removed 0 bases from V and 3 bases from J, with 20 bases in between. CDR3 length: 18 amino acids. Germline lookup yields CDR1 LGHNA and CDR2 YSLEER. The CDR3 spells CASSQDRPLRGAKETQYF. The CDR3 region has the DNA TGCGCCAGCAGCCAAGATAGGCCCTTACGGGGGGCCAAAGAGACCCAGTACTTC.

The chain couples TRBV4-3 to TRBJ1-3; D perhaps matches TRBD1 (5 bases). Between the trimmed V and J ends, which lost 0 bases and 2 bases, there was a span of 8 bases. CDR1 is LGHNA and CDR2 is YSLEER in the germline V gene. The CDR3 runs 15 residues. The chain's CDR3 is CASSQEPRAGNTIYF. Written as DNA, the CDR3 is TGCGCCAGCAGCCAAGAACCCAGGGCTGGAAACACCATATATTTT.

CDR3 sequence reads: CASSLNSGPQHF. The CDR3 bases are TGTGCCAGCAGCTTAAATTCCGGGCCCCAGCATTTT. V is TRBV7-2 and J is TRBJ1-5; D is unclear. The V and J ends lost 2 bases and 9 bases respectively, with 8 bases between them. Germline CDR1 is SGHTA and CDR2 is FQGNSA. This CDR3 is built from 12 residues. The full variable domain, its missing parts supplied by reference TRBV7-2 and TRBJ1-5, is GAGVSQSPSNKVTEKGKDVELRCDPISGHTALYWYRQSLGQGLEFLIYFQGNSAPDKSGLPSDRFSAERTGGSVSTLTIQRTQQEDSAVYLCASSLNSGPQHFGDGTRLSIL.

The V call is TRBV19, the J call TRBJ2-5; 8 bases fit TRBD1. Germline V lookup: CDR1 LNHDA, CDR2 SQIVND (reference sequence). This CDR3 contains 13 residues. Trimming at V came to 5 bases and at J to 5 bases, leaving 4 bases not matched to a gene. The CDR3 coding sequence is TGTGCCAGTAGTGCGGACAGGGAGGAGACCCAGTACTTC. Protein product: CASSADREETQYF.

The chain employs TRBV5-1 and TRBJ1-2, with D possibly matching TRBD1 (6 bases). V was shortened by 2 bases and J by 2 bases, with 13 bases between the two germline ends. Germline-derived CDR1 and CDR2 are SGHRS and YFSETQ. The CDR3 length is 15 residues. The CDR3 bases are TGCGCCAGCAGCTTAGCCTCAGGGGTGAACTATGGCTACACCTTC. Translating gives CASSLASGVNYGYTF.

This clone was detected only a few times. The V and J genes are TRBV29-1 and TRBJ2-1; TRBD2 aligns across 9 bases. Per germline, CDR1 SQVTM and CDR2 ANQGSEA. CDR3 size: 12 residues. Trimming removed 7 bases from V and 6 bases from J; junction bases left unmatched: 4. The CDR3 region is CSGGGGGNEQFF. DNA of the CDR3: TGCAGCGGCGGGGGGGGAGGCAATGAGCAGTTCTTC.

This chain connects TRBV27 to TRBJ1-1; D gene unclear. Trimming took 4 bases from V and 6 from J, leaving 12 bases between them. Germline lookup yields CDR1 MNHEY and CDR2 SMNVEV (reference sequence). The CDR3 loop spans 13 amino acids. CDR3 bases: TGTGCCAGCAGTTCTATCCGGGGAGCTGAAGCTTTCTTT. It specifies CASSSIRGAEAFF.

The chain carries TRBV27 and TRBJ1-1; 7 nucleotides line up with TRBD1. Germline V gives CDR1 MNHEY, CDR2 SMNVEV (reference sequence). The CDR3 extends over 13 amino acids. V lost 4 bases and J lost 10; bases outside the gene matches: 9. In nucleotides, the CDR3 is TGTGCCAGCAGTTCGAAACAGGGGTCCTTAGCTTTCTTT. This gives the protein CASSSKQGSLAFF.

The chain joins TRBV29-1 to TRBJ2-2; TRBD2 aligns across 9 bases. The V gene end was trimmed by 5 bases and the J gene end by 9 bases; junction bases not matched to a gene: 10. The germline gives CDR1 SQVTM, CDR2 ANQGSEA. The length of the CDR3 is 14 residues. CDR3 protein: CSVPGGGDHRELFF. CDR3 nucleotides: TGCAGCGTTCCGGGCGGGGGGGATCACCGGGAGCTGTTTTTT.

The chain recombines TRBV19 with TRBJ2-7; D is perhaps TRBD1 (6 bases). V lost 7 bases and J lost 6, with 13 bases in between. Germline CDR1 is LNHDA and CDR2 is SQIVND (reference sequence). This CDR3 contains 12 residues. The CDR3 DNA sequence: TGTGCCAGTAATTACAGGGTGCGCGAGCAGTACTTC. This sequence encodes CASNYRVREQYF.

This chain joins TRBV30 and TRBJ1-6, with D perhaps TRBD1 (6 bases). Trimming stripped 4 bases from V and 4 bases from J, with 11 bases between. CDR3 size: 14 residues. Looked up from germline, CDR1 is GTSNPN and CDR2 is SVGIG (reference sequence). The CDR3 coding sequence is TGTGCCTGGACCTGGGACACTTATAATTCACCCCTCCACTTT. Translated: CAWTWDTYNSPLHF.

DNA of the CDR3: TGCAGCGCCCGGGTTGCGGATCAGCCCCAGCATTTT. This translates into CSARVADQPQHF. The genes are TRBV29-1 and TRBJ1-5; D not certain. V was shortened by 7 bases and J by 5 bases, with 12 bases between the two germline ends. CDR1 SQVTM and CDR2 ANQGSEA come from the germline V gene. The CDR3 has 12 amino acids.

The chain is built from TRBV9 and TRBJ1-1; TRBD1 matches at 8 bases. The germline V gene has CDR1 SGDLS and CDR2 YYNGEE. V was pared by 0 bases and J by 12 bases, with 13 bases of the junction left unmatched. CDR3 length: 15 amino acids. The CDR3 DNA reads as TGTGCCAGCAGCGTAGAATTGACAGGGGCGGTAAGATCTTTCTTT. Its protein is CASSVELTGAVRSFF.

The chain links TRBV5-6 to TRBJ1-5, with 8 bases matching TRBD1. Looked up from germline, CDR1 is SGHDT and CDR2 is YYEEEE. The CDR3 runs 15 residues. V shed 4 bases and J 2 bases; nucleotides not matched to a gene: 5. Here the CDR3 reads CASSRQGRGNQPQHF. CDR3 bases: TGTGCCAGCAGCCGACAGGGGCGAGGCAATCAGCCCCAGCATTTT.

The chain has TRBV19 and TRBJ2-1; 8 bases match TRBD2. V trimming: 4 bases; J trimming: 6 bases; junction bases outside the gene matches: 5. The CDR3 totals 14 residues. Germline loops: CDR1 LNHDA, CDR2 SQIVND (reference sequence). Here the CDR3 reads CASSSERGPNEQFF. CDR3 DNA sequence: TGTGCCAGTAGTAGTGAGCGGGGGCCCAATGAGCAGTTCTTC.

This clone was found a few times. This chain uses TRBV25-1 with TRBJ1-6, with D unclear. Germline V gives CDR1 MGHDK, CDR2 SYGVNS. This CDR3 region has 17 residues. Deletions cut 3 bases from V and 4 bases from J, with 16 bases between. In DNA form, the CDR3 reads TGTGCCAGCAGTGAGTTAGATGGGCACCGATATAATTCACCCCTCCACTTT. Its translation is CASSELDGHRYNSPLHF.

This clone turned up a few times. The chain employs TRBV20-1 and TRBJ2-7; D remains ambiguous. Trimming took off 3 bases at V and 3 bases at J, with 6 bases between the two ends. CDR3 length equals 11 residues. CDR1 and CDR2 (germline): DFQATT, SNEGSKA (reference sequence). CDR3 in amino acids: CSASVVYEQYF. CDR3 coding DNA: TGCAGTGCTAGTGTAGTCTACGAGCAGTACTTC.